This T cell receptor beta chain was recorded in a study of blood T cell repertoires in COVID-19. Study-level information: Researchers got acute and convalescent COVID-19 samples from the United States, Italy and Spain.

V lost 6 bases and J lost 4; bases outside the gene matches: 5. The CDR3 spans 13 residues. In germline, CDR1 is MDHEN, CDR2 SYDVKM. In the study's own analysis: Reference gene primer amplification gave nucleated cell count estimates. Profiling relied on immunoSEQ multiplex PCR, and the TCRdb table lists in-frame clones only, not all of them. V, J and clone size reflect that table, while D and trimming were determined from the DNA. This table has 150,000 to 200,000 clones, more than 80% appearing once. The receptor comes from a man aged 45-60 years with acute or convalescent COVID-19. Sequenced input: peripheral blood. The gene calls are TRBV28 and TRBJ1-2; 7 bases match TRBD1. CDR3 bases: TGTGCCAGCAGCTTAGACAGGGCCTATGGCTACACCTTC. Encoded protein: CASSLDRAYGYTF.